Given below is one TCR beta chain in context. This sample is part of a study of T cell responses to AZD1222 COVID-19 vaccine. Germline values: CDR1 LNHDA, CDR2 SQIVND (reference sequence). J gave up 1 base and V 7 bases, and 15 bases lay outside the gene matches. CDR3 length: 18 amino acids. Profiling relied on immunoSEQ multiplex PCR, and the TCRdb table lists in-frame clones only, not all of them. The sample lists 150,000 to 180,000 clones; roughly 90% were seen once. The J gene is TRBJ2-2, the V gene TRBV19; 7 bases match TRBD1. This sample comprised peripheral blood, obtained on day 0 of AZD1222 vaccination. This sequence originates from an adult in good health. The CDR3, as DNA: TGTGCCAGTACTTCGACAGGGCCTGCATCCATGAACACCGGGGAGCTGTTTTTT. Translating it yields CASTSTGPASMNTGELFF.